Each of the 24 T cell receptor beta chains below was sequenced from the same sample in a study of shared clonotypes between healthy human individuals. The protocol was immunoSEQ multiplex PCR, while the TCRdb copy is restricted to in-frame clones and leaves out a portion. Of about 960,000 clones listed, 76% were seen once; the top ten hold about 1.5%. The sample consisted of memory CD4+ T cells sorted from blood. The sample's subset: CD45RA-negative fraction. Receptors were obtained from a man aged 18-30 years in good health.

Turning to this clone: At one boundary the junction diverges from the germline segment, which might be a read error. The rearrangement joins TRBV5-4 to TRBJ2-7; no reliable D call. Germline V gene data show CDR1 as SGHNT and CDR2 as YYREEE (reference sequence). The length of the CDR3 is 13 residues. The DNA of the CDR3 is TGCGCCAGCAGCCGAAGCATTTCCTACGAGCAGTACTTC. This codes for CASSRSISYEQYF.

V gene TRBV5-3 combines with J gene TRBJ2-1; 8 bases map to TRBD2. TRBV5-3 is an open reading frame, and its role is uncertain. The CDR3 sequence is 16 residues long. Unmatched junction bases numbered 8, after V lost 4 bases and J lost 2 bases. The CDR3 bases are TGTGCCAGAAGCCTGACAGCGGGAGATCCCTACAATGAGCAGTTCTTC. Translated: CARSLTAGDPYNEQFF.

V gene TRBV5-4 combines with J gene TRBJ2-3, with 7 bases fitting TRBD2. Germline assignment: CDR1 SGHNT and CDR2 YYREEE (reference sequence). The CDR3 contains 14 residues. V lost 5 bases to trimming and J lost 3 bases; unmatched junction nucleotides: 6. The CDR3 protein is CASRRLAATDTQYF. The CDR3 DNA follows: TGTGCCAGCAGGAGGCTAGCGGCGACAGATACGCAGTATTTT.

The chain combines TRBV5-5 with TRBJ1-2, with 7 bases that match TRBD1. The CDR3 extends over 14 amino acids. Per the germline V gene, CDR1 is SGHKS and CDR2 is YYEKEE (reference sequence). Losses at the gene ends were 3 bases for V and 8 bases for J; bases not matched to a gene: 10. The CDR3 loop is CASSWDRRSGGYTF. The CDR3 DNA follows: TGTGCCAGCAGCTGGGACAGACGAAGCGGCGGCTACACCTTC.

The gene calls are TRBV5-1 and TRBJ2-7; TRBD2 matches at 11 bases. Germline V gene sequence: CDR1 SGHRS, CDR2 YFSETQ. The length of the CDR3 is 15 residues. V shed 2 bases and J 4 bases; nucleotides not matched to a gene: 5. The CDR3 loop is CASSLFLAGGYEQYF. Written as DNA, the CDR3 is TGCGCCAGCAGCTTATTTCTAGCGGGGGGATACGAGCAGTACTTC.

V and J are TRBV7-2 and TRBJ2-2; 8 positions match TRBD1. This CDR3 comprises 14 residues. Germline CDR1 reads SGHTA; CDR2 reads FQGNSA. The trim removed 4 bases at V and 7 bases at J, leaving 5 bases unmatched. The CDR3 DNA reads TGTGCCAGCAGCTATTACAGGGGGAGCGGGGAGCTGTTTTTT. Translating gives CASSYYRGSGELFF.

This rearrangement joins TRBV9 to TRBJ2-2; D remains unclear. The CDR3 contains 15 residues. Germline loops: CDR1 SGDLS, CDR2 YYNGEE. The ends were cut back, 1 base at V and 1 base at J, with 8 bases in the middle. Written as DNA, the CDR3 is TGTGCCAGCAGCGTATCTCTCCTGAACACCGGGGAGCTGTTTTTT. Translating gives CASSVSLLNTGELFF.

A note on this clone: The identical CDR3 is also encoded by other nucleotide sequences in the sample. V is TRBV5-1 and J is TRBJ2-5; a possible D gene is TRBD1 (5 bases). Germline CDR1 is SGHRS and CDR2 is YFSETQ. Trimming left V 2 bases short and J 4 bases short, with 12 bases between. The CDR3 is 14 residues long. CDR3 nucleotide sequence: TGCGCCAGCAGCTTAGACAGTAGGGGAGAGACCCAGTACTTC. Its protein is CASSLDSRGETQYF.

This chain links TRBV6-5 with TRBJ2-5; D might be TRBD1 (6 bases). Germline CDR1 reads MNHEY; CDR2 reads SVGAGI. V was cut by 2 bases and J by 5 bases, with 12 bases left in between. The CDR3 spans 14 residues. CDR3 amino acids: CASSYNRVWETQYF. The CDR3 bases are TGTGCCAGCAGTTACAACAGGGTTTGGGAGACCCAGTACTTC.

The genes are TRBV4-3 and TRBJ2-1, with 12 bases identical to TRBD2. The germline gives CDR1 LGHNA, CDR2 YSLEER. V dropped 4 bases and J dropped 6; count of bases not matched to a gene: 4. The CDR3 has 15 amino acids. The DNA for the CDR3 is TGCGCCAGCAGCCCTAGCGGGAGGGCCCCCAATGAGCAGTTCTTC. This gives the protein CASSPSGRAPNEQFF.

The chain couples TRBV2 to TRBJ2-3; 9 nucleotides match TRBD2. CDR3 length: 15 residues. Germline CDR1 and CDR2: SNHLY and FYNNEI. V shed 9 bases and J 1 base; nucleotides not matched to a gene: 8. CDR3 protein: CASGGSGGRTDTQYF. The DNA for the CDR3 is TGTGCCAGTGGTGGGAGCGGGGGGCGCACAGATACGCAGTATTTT.

This clone was seen only once. The chain carries TRBV6-5 and TRBJ2-7; D remains unclear. The length of the CDR3 is 13 residues. Germline V gene lookup returns CDR1 MNHEY and CDR2 SVGAGI. The germline V and J ends were trimmed by 5 bases and 1 base, with 9 bases remaining between them. In DNA, the CDR3 is TGTGCCAGCAGTACCGGGCTATCCTACGAGCAGTACTTC. Residues: CASSTGLSYEQYF.

Here the CDR3 DNA reads TGTGCCAGCAGCCAATCACAGACCCCCTACGAGCAGTACTTC. Its protein is CASSQSQTPYEQYF. This chain connects TRBV16 to TRBJ2-7; the D is unclear. V was pared by 0 bases and J by 2 bases, with 8 bases between. The CDR3 runs 14 residues. In germline, CDR1 is KGHSY, CDR2 FQNENV.

The CDR3 reads CASTAGGGYTF. The CDR3 DNA is TGTGCCAGCACCGCGGGGGGTGGCTACACCTTC. The chain joins TRBV28 to TRBJ1-2; D is perhaps TRBD1 (5 bases). The CDR3 runs to 11 residues. V was trimmed by 7 bases and J by 7 bases, leaving 10 bases between them. Germline V gives CDR1 MDHEN, CDR2 SYDVKM.

The J gene is TRBJ1-4, the V gene TRBV6-5, with D hard to call. This CDR3 spans 13 amino acids. Germline CDR1 reads MNHEY; CDR2 reads SVGAGI. V lost 5 bases and J lost 3, with 7 bases in between. Written as DNA, the CDR3 is TGTGCCAGCAGTGCCGGATCTAATGAAAAACTGTTTTTT. Translation: CASSAGSNEKLFF.

For this clone: The same CDR3 arises from other DNA sequences in this sample as well. The rearrangement joins TRBV18 to TRBJ2-5; possibly TRBD1 or TRBD2 for D (5 bases each). V lost 2 bases and J 4 bases, leaving 5 bases between the germline ends. Germline CDR1 reads KGHSH; CDR2 reads LQKENI. The CDR3 contains 12 residues. In DNA form, the CDR3 reads TGTGCCAGCTCACCAGGGGGAGAGACCCAGTACTTC. The encoded protein is CASSPGGETQYF.

Turning to this clone: Within the sample, other DNA sequences also encode this same CDR3. The chain is built from TRBV18 and TRBJ2-2; D gene ambiguous. CDR3 size: 14 residues. Between the trimmed V and J ends, which lost 2 bases and 0 bases, there was a span of 4 bases. Germline CDR1 reads KGHSH; CDR2 reads LQKENI. The CDR3 here is CASSPSANTGELFF. The CDR3 coding sequence is TGTGCCAGCTCACCATCAGCGAACACCGGGGAGCTGTTTTTT.

The chain carries TRBV6-5 and TRBJ2-1; D uncertain. V was shortened by 4 bases and J by 12 bases, with 16 bases between the two germline ends. This CDR3 has 13 residues. Germline values: CDR1 MNHEY, CDR2 SVGAGI. CDR3 amino acids: CASSSTSSRAQFF. Here the CDR3 DNA reads TGTGCCAGCAGTTCGACATCTTCGCGCGCGCAGTTCTTC.

The genes are TRBV18 and TRBJ2-3; D is ambiguous. Between the trimmed V and J ends, which lost 2 bases and 4 bases, there was a span of 4 bases. CDR1 KGHSH and CDR2 LQKENI come from the germline V gene. CDR3 length: 12 residues. The CDR3 protein is CASSPVADTQYF. CDR3 sequence (DNA): TGTGCCAGCTCACCAGTCGCAGATACGCAGTATTTT.

The genes are TRBV27 and TRBJ2-7; D not certain. Germline V lookup: CDR1 MNHEY, CDR2 SMNVEV (reference sequence). The CDR3 is 11 amino acids. The germline V and J ends were trimmed by 8 bases and 7 bases, with 12 bases remaining between them. The CDR3 bases are TGTGCCAGCGGCGTGGGTCGGGAGCAGTACTTC. Its translation is CASGVGREQYF.

The CDR3 nucleotides are TGTGCCAGCAGTTTGGGGAGCGGGAGGGCCTTAGGGGAGCAGTTCTTC. Translation gives CASSLGSGRALGEQFF. The chain couples TRBV27 to TRBJ2-1; 10 nucleotides align to TRBD2. Germline CDR1 is MNHEY and CDR2 is SMNVEV (reference sequence). The V gene end was trimmed by 3 bases and the J gene end by 10 bases; junction bases not matched to a gene: 12. This CDR3 has 16 amino acids.

The chain employs TRBV7-9 and TRBJ2-3, with 13 bases fitting TRBD2. Germline CDR1 is SEHNR and CDR2 is FQNEAQ (reference sequence). The CDR3 spans 17 residues. The trim removed 3 bases at V and 2 bases at J, leaving 5 bases unmatched. This CDR3 reads CASSFGTSGGVTDTQYF. The CDR3 nucleotides read TGTGCCAGCAGCTTTGGTACTAGCGGGGGGGTCACAGATACGCAGTATTTT.

The J gene is TRBJ1-3, the V gene TRBV4-1; 10 bases align to TRBD1. The CDR3 spans 16 residues. Trimming cost V 4 bases and J 4 bases; bases outside gene matches: 7. Germline-derived CDR1 and CDR2 are MGHRA and YSYEKL. The DNA of the CDR3 is TGCGCCAGCAGCCCGGGGGGACAGGGGTACGGAAACACCATATATTTT. Protein sequence: CASSPGGQGYGNTIYF.

The chain links TRBV5-1 to TRBJ2-7; 7 nucleotides line up with TRBD1. The CDR3 is made up of 15 amino acids. Unmatched junction bases numbered 4, after V lost 0 bases and J lost 1 base. CDR1 is SGHRS, CDR2 YFSETQ, per germline. The CDR3 DNA follows: TGCGCCAGCAGCTTGGGGACAGGTTTTTCCTACGAGCAGTACTTC. Its translation: CASSLGTGFSYEQYF.